This TCR beta chain was documented in a study of molecular identifiers for immune sequencing clone quantification. Naive CD8 libraries came from approximately 20,000 to 1,000,000 sorted cells with 10%, 30% or 50% RNA. V lost 5 bases, J lost 7 bases, and 15 bases lay in between. The CDR3 runs to 13 residues. Germline loops: CDR1 MNHEY, CDR2 SMNVEV (reference sequence). The study's findings and limits: The study found clones above 20 RNA copies held over 99% of effector molecules and under 1% in naive cells.

This clonotype was seen a few times. Its antigen is not known. TCRdb redid the calling of the PCR reads with MiXCR, one entry per CDR3 protein. This sample has just over 95,000 distinct CDR3 sequences, with less than 25% found just once. This receptor was obtained from a human donor in good health. Some libraries in this study had Jurkat cell RNA spiked in. Specimen: naive CD8+ T cells from blood, with Jurkat cell RNA spiked in. Regarding subset: FACS-sorted CD8+CD4-CCR7+CD45RA+ naive T cells. V is TRBV27 and J is TRBJ2-7; D may be TRBD1 (5 bases). The CDR3 loop is CASSPGFWEEQYF. In nucleotides, the CDR3 is TGTGCCAGCAGTCCAGGGTTCTGGGAAGAGCAGTACTTC.